This T cell receptor beta chain was retrieved from a study of CDR3 diversity in severe acne (dated by TCRdb to the late 2010s). Reading from cysteine to phenylalanine, the CDR3 counts 14 amino acids. Only the CDR3 portion is preserved as DNA: 42 bases, with reading frame beginning at the first base. Trimming removed 8 bases from V and 3 bases from J; the gene matches leave 10 bases unexplained. Based on the germline V gene (reference sequence), the CDR1 and CDR2 sequences are PRHDT and FYEKMQ. On this clonotype: Its binding antigen is unknown. Base qualities are not recorded, but no much larger clone differs from it by a single base.

Receptor libraries were prepared by PCR. Instrument used: Illumina HiSeq 2000. Through fastp at Q25 and MiXCR, TCRdb rebuilt clones from the public reads, retaining in-frame beta chains. Every entry covers one CDR3 protein and lists the most common genes and DNA from its rows. For this sample there are about 90,000 distinct CDR3 sequences; under 55% appear just once. Jointly, the top ten make up roughly 12% of the sample. Sequenced sample: blood. The sequence joins TRBV13 to TRBJ2-7; 7 nucleotides in the junction match TRBD2. The receptor was isolated from a male donor with severe acne vulgaris. The DNA sequence is TGTGCCAGCTATACGGCGGGAGCTAGCTACGAGCAGTACTTC. It codes for CASYTAGASYEQYF. Supplemented by the reference TRBV13 and TRBJ2-7 proteins around the CDR3, the complete variable domain is AAGVIQSPRHLIKEKRETATLKCYPIPRHDTVYWYQQGPGQDPQFLISFYEKMQSDKGSIPDRFSAQQFSDYHSELNMSSLELGDSALYFCASYTAGASYEQYFGPGTRLTVT.